This TCR beta chain comes out of a study of beta chain features in type 1 diabetes (dated by TCRdb to about 2018). Regarding the complete study: No differences in mean age, gender distribution, total cell number or subset yield were found between patients and healthy donors. A total of 107,917,701 sorted cells were examined across all samples, and a strong correlation was observed between cell number per subset and RNA yield. The study compared the TCRB repertoires of sorted circulating CD4+ T cell subsets in recently diagnosed type 1 diabetes patients with those in matched healthy donors. Regulatory and stem cell-like memory subsets were obtained from only 8 patients and roughly 8 healthy donors, while naive and central memory subsets were obtained from all 28 donors.

Concerning this clone: The antigen this receptor binds is unknown. No base qualities exist here, and no much larger clone lies one base off it.

A distance of 8 bases separates the germline ends of V and J, which lose 0 bases and 0 bases respectively. The CDR3 starts with the cysteine, ends with the phenylalanine, and has 15 residues. Solely the CDR3 DNA is kept, with 45 bases framed from the first base. Per the germline V gene, LGHNA is the CDR1 and YSLEER is the CDR2. Each donor gave one peripheral blood draw, averaging roughly 120 mL, which was collected into heparinised tubes. A BD FACSAria II was used to sort naive, central memory, regulatory and stem cell-like memory CD4+ T cells with a panel that included CD45RO, CCR7, CD25, CD127, CD95 and CD27. A purity above 98% was achieved for all sorted populations. PBMCs were isolated right away by Lymphoprep density gradient centrifugation and were stained directly, without culture. Samples were stained and sorted in pairs, with one healthy donor and one patient per experiment, so that batch effects were minimized.

Overall study results and their limits: Only small numbers of individuals were included in the HLA sub-analyses, which left unresolved whether HLA type had any influence on TCRB rearrangement. Shorter templates might be favored by PCR, yet because patient and control samples were amplified and corrected together, any such skew would affect both groups equally. In all four CD4+ subsets, TCRB CDR3 length was moderately but significantly shorter in type 1 diabetes patients. Patients with type 1 diabetes made fewer insertions and deleted more nucleotides at VDJ recombination sites, implying thymic rearrangement abnormalities. The naive, central memory and regulatory TCRB repertoires appeared to resemble one another more closely among patients than among healthy donors. Because cDNA was sequenced instead of genomic DNA, activated cells with high expression could be over-represented, although the groups did not differ in activation or CD3 levels.

The entire amount of isolated RNA was reverse transcribed using the High Capacity cDNA Reverse Transcription Kit, so the sequenced TCRB transcripts were expressed ones. Naive, central memory and regulatory T cell samples underwent deep immunoSEQ sequencing, averaging roughly 3.4 million total reads per sample. Sorted cells were lysed in RLT buffer and RNA was extracted with DNase-treated RNeasy Micro or Mini kits, depending on cell number. Each cell subset was processed separately to prevent cross-contamination, with patient and healthy donor samples processed together. TCRB sequences were amplified from cDNA with the immunoSEQ multiplex PCR, producing 87-bp fragments spanning the CDR3 region. Sequencing of the amplicons was performed on the Illumina HiSeq platform. The source study handled its data this way. Synthetic template baselines were used to correct PCR bias computationally, reads within Hamming distance 2 were collapsed, and singletons that could not be merged were discarded. Reads were aligned to IMGT to assign V, D and J genes, CDR3 length, and insertions or deletions at six rearrangement sites. Within each subset, clonotype counts were normalized to sorted cell number, and only after that were true diversity and Gini coefficients computed with the tcR R package. Repertoire sharing was quantified using the overlap coefficient calculated on TCRB nucleotide sequences. Out-of-frame TCRB sequences from naive cells were analyzed as a proxy for the pre-selection repertoire. In its TCRdb copy, this immuneACCESS table keeps in-frame sequences only and misses some clones. Where compared with another copy, unresolved V genes explain less than half of these, and the others have no known cause. V, J and clone size are taken as reported in that table, and D and trimming were inferred from the DNA itself. In all, the sample holds hundreds of thousands of clones, and around 15% of those were seen once. 0.035% to 0.045% of the sample rests with the top ten.

The chain employs TRBV4-3 and TRBJ1-1, with no reliable assignment of the D segment. The TCR comes from a man aged 18 to 29 with type 1 diabetes. The specimen sequenced was naive CD4+ T cells from blood. In the paper's terms, the cell subset or site label means: true naive CD4+ T cells. The DNA is TGCGCCAGCAGCCAAGAATACAGCCTGAACACTGAAGCTTTCTTT. It codes for CASSQEYSLNTEAFF.